Presented here are 10 T cell receptor beta chains from one specimen sequenced in a study of shared clonotypes between healthy human individuals. Some clones are missing from TCRdb's copy, which holds only in-frame ones; the method was immunoSEQ multiplex PCR. The sample lists 950,000 to 1,100,000 clones; approximately 78% were seen once. The source material was memory CD4+ T cells from PBMCs. Subset of the sample: CD45RA-negative fraction. The origin of the receptors is a man younger than 35 in good health. Some clones in this sample may be carry-over from other donors' samples.

The chain is built from TRBV28 and TRBJ1-2; D unclear. Germline lookup yields CDR1 MDHEN and CDR2 SYDVKM. Trimming took 6 bases from V and 9 from J, leaving 14 bases between them. The CDR3 sequence is 12 residues long. The CDR3 DNA sequence: TGTGCCAGCAGATCTACATACCCGAGCTACACCTTC. It is translated as CASRSTYPSYTF.

The V and J genes are TRBV5-1 and TRBJ1-3; D not resolved. Trimming stripped 0 bases from V and 0 bases from J, with 19 bases between. The CDR3 spans 19 residues. Germline V gene lookup returns CDR1 SGHRS and CDR2 YFSETQ. The CDR3 DNA reads as TGCGCCAGCAGCTTGGGACCGTCTCGGAGCACTCTCTCTGGAAACACCATATATTTT. Translation: CASSLGPSRSTLSGNTIYF.

The V gene is TRBV19, the J gene TRBJ1-3, with D uncertain. Trimming removed 6 bases at V and 4 bases at J, with 16 bases between. This CDR3 contains 15 residues. Germline V lookup: CDR1 LNHDA, CDR2 SQIVND (reference sequence). The CDR3 nucleotides read TGTGCCAGTAGAGACGTCCCCACCGCCGGAAACACCATATATTTT. It yields the protein CASRDVPTAGNTIYF.

The rearrangement links TRBV10-3 to TRBJ2-2, with D perhaps matching TRBD1 (5 bases). There are 15 residues in the CDR3. Per germline, CDR1 ENHRY and CDR2 SYGVKD. Trimming took 3 bases from V and 6 from J, leaving 14 bases between them. The CDR3, as DNA: TGTGCCATCAGTGAATTCGTGATAGGGGCCGGGGAGCTGTTTTTT. This sequence encodes CAISEFVIGAGELFF.

The chain joins TRBV28 to TRBJ2-2, with 9 bases that match TRBD1. The germline gives CDR1 MDHEN, CDR2 SYDVKM. The CDR3 covers 16 residues. V lost 6 bases, J lost 5 bases, and 10 bases stayed unmatched. CDR3 in DNA: TGTGCCAGCAGGAGCCGGGACAGGGTAGGAACCGGGGAGCTGTTTTTT. Protein: CASRSRDRVGTGELFF. The full variable domain, rest sourced from reference TRBV28 and TRBJ2-2, is DVKVTQSSRYLVKRTGEKVFLECVQDMDHENMFWYRQDPGLGLRLIYFSYDVKMKEKGDIPEGYSVSREKKERFSLILESASTNQTSMYLCASRSRDRVGTGELFFGEGSRLTVL.

The rearrangement links TRBV5-1 to TRBJ2-6; D is possibly TRBD1 (6 bases). Germline V gene lookup returns CDR1 SGHRS and CDR2 YFSETQ. The V and J ends lost 5 bases and 4 bases respectively, with 13 bases between them. The CDR3 has 15 residues. The CDR3 DNA sequence: TGCGCCAGCAGTCCCAGGGGAGACGGGGCCAACGTCCTGACTTTC. This gives the protein CASSPRGDGANVLTF.

This clone was counted ten times or more. The genes are TRBV28 and TRBJ2-3; D is possibly TRBD2 (6 bases). Germline V gene data show CDR1 as MDHEN and CDR2 as SYDVKM. There are 14 residues in the CDR3. Trimming pared 3 bases from V and 8 bases from J, leaving 15 bases between. The CDR3 region has the DNA TGTGCCAGCAGTTTCCCCCCTCGGGAGAGTACGCAGTATTTT. Translating gives CASSFPPRESTQYF.

V is TRBV18 and J is TRBJ2-7; 12 bases align to TRBD1. The CDR3 totals 15 residues. CDR1 is KGHSH, CDR2 LQKENI, per germline. Trimming removed 6 bases from V and 2 bases from J; junction bases left unmatched: 5. Here the CDR3 DNA reads TGTGCCAGCTCGCCGGGACAGGGGGCGACCTACGAGCAGTACTTC. Residues: CASSPGQGATYEQYF.

A word on this clone: A far larger clone is just one base off, so this is likely a read error. The rearrangement links TRBV20-1 to TRBJ1-2; D is uncertain. Looked up from germline, CDR1 is DFQATT and CDR2 is SNEGSKA (reference sequence). The CDR3 is 11 residues long. Trimming removed 3 bases at V and 4 bases at J, with 6 bases between. In nucleotides, the CDR3 is TGCAGTGCTAGGACCGCCTATGGCTACACCTTC. Translating it yields CSARTAYGYTF.

With regard to this clone: The sample has other DNA sequences that encode this CDR3 too. The chain links TRBV5-4 to TRBJ1-2, with D tentatively TRBD1 (5 bases). With 0 bases removed from V and 4 bases from J, the gap between germline ends came to 7 bases. This CDR3 contains 13 residues. Germline CDR1 is SGHNT and CDR2 is YYREEE (reference sequence). The CDR3 is CASSLGGTYGYTF. As DNA, the CDR3 is TGTGCCAGCAGCTTGGGAGGGACCTATGGCTACACCTTC.